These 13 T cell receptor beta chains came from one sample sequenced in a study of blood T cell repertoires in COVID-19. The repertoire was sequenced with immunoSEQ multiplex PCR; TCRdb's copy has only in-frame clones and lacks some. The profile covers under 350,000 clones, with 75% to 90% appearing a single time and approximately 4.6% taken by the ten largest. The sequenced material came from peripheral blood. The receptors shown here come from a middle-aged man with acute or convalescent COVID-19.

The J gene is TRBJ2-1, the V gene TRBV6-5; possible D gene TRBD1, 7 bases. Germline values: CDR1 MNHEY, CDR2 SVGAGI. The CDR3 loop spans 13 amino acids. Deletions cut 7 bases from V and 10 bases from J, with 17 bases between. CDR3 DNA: TGTGCCAGCATCCGAGGAGGGGGCCGCGAGCAGTTCTTC. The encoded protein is CASIRGGGREQFF.

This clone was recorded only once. The CDR3 region is CASSVSRENIQYF. In DNA, the CDR3 is TGTGCCAGCAGTGTGTCCAGGGAAAACATTCAGTACTTC. This chain links TRBV2 with TRBJ2-4; tentatively, D is TRBD1 (5 bases). V was pared by 4 bases and J by 5 bases, with 9 bases between. Germline CDR1 reads SNHLY; CDR2 reads FYNNEI. The CDR3 totals 13 residues.

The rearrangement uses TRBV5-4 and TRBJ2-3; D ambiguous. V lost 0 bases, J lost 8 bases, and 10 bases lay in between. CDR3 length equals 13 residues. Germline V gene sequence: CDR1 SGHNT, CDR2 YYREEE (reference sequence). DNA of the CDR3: TGTGCCAGCAGCTTGGATGAGAGAGGTACGCAGTATTTT. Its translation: CASSLDERGTQYF. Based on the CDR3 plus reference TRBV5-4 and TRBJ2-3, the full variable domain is ETGVTQSPTHLIKTRGQQVTLRCSSQSGHNTVSWYQQALGQGPQFIFQYYREEENGRGNFPPRFSGLQFPNYSSELNVNALELDDSALYLCASSLDERGTQYFGPGTRLTVL.

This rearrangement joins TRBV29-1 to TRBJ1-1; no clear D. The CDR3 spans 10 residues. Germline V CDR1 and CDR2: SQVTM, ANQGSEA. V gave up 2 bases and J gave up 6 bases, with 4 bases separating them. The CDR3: CSVEQSEAFF. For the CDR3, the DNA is TGCAGCGTTGAACAGTCTGAAGCTTTCTTT.

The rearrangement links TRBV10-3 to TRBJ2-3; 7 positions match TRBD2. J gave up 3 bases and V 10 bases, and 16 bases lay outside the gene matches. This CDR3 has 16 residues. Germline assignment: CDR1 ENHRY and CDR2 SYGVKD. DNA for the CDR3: TGTGCCACCCAAAGTCCTCGGGGGGAAAGGACAGATACGCAGTATTTT. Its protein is CATQSPRGERTDTQYF.

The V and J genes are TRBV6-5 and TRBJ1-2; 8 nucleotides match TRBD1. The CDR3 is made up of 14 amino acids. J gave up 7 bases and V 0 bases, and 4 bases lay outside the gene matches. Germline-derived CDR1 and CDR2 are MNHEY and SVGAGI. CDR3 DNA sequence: TGTGCCAGCAGTTACTCCAGGGGGCTGAGTGGCTACACCTTC. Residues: CASSYSRGLSGYTF.

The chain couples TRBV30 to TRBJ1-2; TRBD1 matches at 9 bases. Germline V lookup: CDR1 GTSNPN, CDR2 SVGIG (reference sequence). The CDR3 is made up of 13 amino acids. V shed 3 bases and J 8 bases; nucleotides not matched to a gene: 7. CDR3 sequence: CAWRGQGGEGYTF. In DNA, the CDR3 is TGTGCCTGGAGGGGACAGGGAGGAGAGGGCTACACCTTC.

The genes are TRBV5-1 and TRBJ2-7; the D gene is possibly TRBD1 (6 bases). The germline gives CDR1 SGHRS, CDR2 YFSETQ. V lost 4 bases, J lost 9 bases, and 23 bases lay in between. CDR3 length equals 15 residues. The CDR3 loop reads CASSAAGTSTTGQYF. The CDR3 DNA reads TGCGCCAGCAGCGCTGCCGGGACATCAACAACGGGGCAGTACTTC.

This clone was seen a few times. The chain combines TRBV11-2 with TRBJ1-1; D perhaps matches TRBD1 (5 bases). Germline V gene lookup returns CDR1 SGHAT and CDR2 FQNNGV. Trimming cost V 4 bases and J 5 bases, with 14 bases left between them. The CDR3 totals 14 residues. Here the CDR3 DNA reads TGTGCCAGCAGCTCGGCCAGGGTGTTAACTGAAGCTTTCTTT. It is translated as CASSSARVLTEAFF.

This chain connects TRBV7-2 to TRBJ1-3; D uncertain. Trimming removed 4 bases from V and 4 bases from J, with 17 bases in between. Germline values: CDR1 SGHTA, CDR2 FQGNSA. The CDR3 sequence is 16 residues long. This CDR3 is CASSSPRYAGGNTIYF. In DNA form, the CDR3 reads TGTGCCAGCAGCTCCCCCCGATATGCGGGGGGAAACACCATATATTTT.

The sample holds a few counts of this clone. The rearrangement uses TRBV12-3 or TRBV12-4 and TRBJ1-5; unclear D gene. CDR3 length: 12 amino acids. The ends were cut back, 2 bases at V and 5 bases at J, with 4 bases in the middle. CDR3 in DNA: TGTGCCAGCAGTTTATCGGATCAGCCCCAGCATTTT. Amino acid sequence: CASSLSDQPQHF.

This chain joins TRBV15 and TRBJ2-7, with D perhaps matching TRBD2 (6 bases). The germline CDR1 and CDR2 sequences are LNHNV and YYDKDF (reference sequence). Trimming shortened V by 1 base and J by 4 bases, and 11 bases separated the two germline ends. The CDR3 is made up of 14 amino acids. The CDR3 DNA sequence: TGTGCCACCAGCAGAGGATTAGCGGCTTACGAGCAGTACTTC. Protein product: CATSRGLAAYEQYF.

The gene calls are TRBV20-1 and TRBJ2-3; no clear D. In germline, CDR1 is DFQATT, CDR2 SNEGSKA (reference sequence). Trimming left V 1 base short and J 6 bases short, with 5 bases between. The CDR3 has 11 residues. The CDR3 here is CSARGSDTQYF. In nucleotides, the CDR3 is TGCAGTGCTAGAGGTTCGGATACGCAGTATTTT.